Presented here are 27 T cell receptor beta chains from one specimen sequenced in a study. Each CDR3 protein gets one entry after TCRdb re-called the 5' RACE reads with MiXCR. The repertoire holds approximately 41,000 distinct CDR3 sequences, with 29% as singletons. Material: memory CD4+ T cells sorted from a lymph node. Subset indicated: memory CD4+ T cells, CD4+CD45RO+CD25-. Receptors originate from a female donor with breast cancer.

This clonotype was recorded a few times. V usage is TRBV2 and J usage is TRBJ2-5, with 8 bases identical to TRBD2. The CDR3 runs 14 residues. CDR1 and CDR2 from the germline V gene are SNHLY and FYNNEI. V shed 1 base and J 3 bases; nucleotides not matched to a gene: 1. The CDR3 DNA is TGTGCCAGCAGTGAAGGCGGGAGGAAAGAGACCCAGTACTTC. This codes for CASSEGGRKETQYF.

This clonotype was recorded many times. V gene TRBV6-5 combines with J gene TRBJ1-5, with TRBD1 as a possible D gene (6 bases). Germline V gene data show CDR1 as MNHEY and CDR2 as SVGAGI. The CDR3 length is 13 residues. Trimming removed 6 bases from V and 3 bases from J, with 9 bases in between. The CDR3 here is CASSRTVNQPQHF. In DNA, the CDR3 is TGTGCCAGCAGCCGGACAGTCAATCAGCCCCAGCATTTT.

This clonotype was seen many times. The rearrangement uses TRBV12-3 or TRBV12-4 and TRBJ1-2, with 8 bases matching TRBD1. The CDR3 length is 14 residues. With V trimmed by 5 bases and J by 5 bases, 7 bases remained unmatched. CDR3 protein: CASSARTGTYGYTF. The CDR3 DNA reads TGTGCCAGCAGTGCACGGACAGGGACGTATGGCTACACCTTC.

The rearrangement joins TRBV3-1 to TRBJ2-5, with D hard to call. The V and J ends lost 3 bases and 4 bases respectively, with 12 bases between them. The germline V gene has CDR1 LGHDT and CDR2 YNNKEL (reference sequence). This CDR3 region has 14 residues. In DNA form, the CDR3 reads TGTGCCAGCAGCCAGGGTAGATCCGGAGAGACCCAGTACTTC. Encoded protein: CASSQGRSGETQYF.

This chain uses TRBV4-3 with TRBJ1-3; 8 bases match TRBD1. The V gene end was trimmed by 2 bases and the J gene end by 7 bases; junction bases not matched to a gene: 4. The length of the CDR3 is 14 residues. Germline V CDR1 and CDR2: LGHNA, YSLEER. Here the CDR3 reads CASSQSRTGNTIYF. Here the CDR3 DNA reads TGCGCCAGCAGCCAATCCCGGACAGGGAACACCATATATTTT.

This chain uses TRBV5-1 with TRBJ2-1, with a possible D match to TRBD1 (6 bases). In germline, CDR1 is SGHRS, CDR2 YFSETQ. There are 13 residues in the CDR3. Between the trimmed V and J ends, which lost 0 bases and 7 bases, there was a span of 8 bases. DNA for the CDR3: TGCGCCAGCAGCTTGGGGACAGCAAATGAGCAGTTCTTC. Encoded protein: CASSLGTANEQFF.

This clonotype appeared a single time. One end of the junction is discordant with germline, which a read error may explain. The chain recombines TRBV4-1 with TRBJ1-4; D remains ambiguous. This CDR3 spans 15 amino acids. The V gene's germline CDR1 is MGHRA and CDR2 YSYEKL. CDR3 protein: CASSQDPGTNEKLLF. DNA for the CDR3: TGCGCCAGCAGCCAAGATCCGGGAACTAATGAAAAACTGCTTTTT.

This chain connects TRBV11-2 to TRBJ2-3; D unclear. V was cut by 5 bases and J by 4 bases, with 10 bases left in between. CDR1 is SGHAT and CDR2 is FQNNGV in the germline V gene. The CDR3 spans 13 residues. As DNA, the CDR3 is TGTGCCAGCAGCCCGCGAGGTTCAGATACGCAGTATTTT. Amino acid sequence: CASSPRGSDTQYF.

V gene TRBV6-1 combines with J gene TRBJ1-2; D not certain. V gave up 1 base and J gave up 2 bases, with 5 bases separating them. The CDR3 extends over 13 amino acids. Germline lookup yields CDR1 MNHNS and CDR2 SASEGT. CDR3: CASSEVGNYGYTF. The CDR3 coding sequence is TGTGCCAGCAGTGAAGTGGGCAACTATGGCTACACCTTC.

The chain has TRBV12-3 or TRBV12-4 and TRBJ2-7; D tentatively fits TRBD1 or TRBD2 (5 bases each). The length of the CDR3 is 14 residues. V dropped 5 bases and J dropped 2 bases, with 13 bases sitting between them. CDR3 loop: CASSPGDRPYEQYF. Written as DNA, the CDR3 is TGTGCCAGCAGTCCCGGGGACCGACCCTACGAGCAGTACTTC.

This clonotype was seen a handful of times. This chain links TRBV7-9 with TRBJ2-4; D unresolved. V was clipped by 1 base and J by 5 bases, with 3 bases between them. Germline V gives CDR1 SEHNR, CDR2 FQNEAQ (reference sequence). The CDR3 is 12 amino acids. The CDR3 coding sequence is TGTGCCAGCAGCTTAGAGGAAAACATTCAGTACTTC. The encoded protein is CASSLEENIQYF.

This clonotype was counted between two and nine times. V and J are TRBV6-1 and TRBJ1-2; TRBD1 is a possible D gene (5 bases). The V end was cut by 7 bases, the J end by 4 bases, with 19 bases between. The germline V gene has CDR1 MNHNS and CDR2 SASEGT. The CDR3 length is 15 residues. CDR3 sequence reads: CASNERGSQSYGYTF. For the CDR3, the DNA is TGTGCCAGCAACGAAAGGGGCAGCCAAAGCTATGGCTACACCTTC.

This clonotype was recorded a few times. V is TRBV20-1 and J is TRBJ1-6; D is unclear. Germline CDR1 reads DFQATT; CDR2 reads SNEGSKA (reference sequence). V shed 6 bases and J shed 5 bases, with 14 bases lying between them. The CDR3 spans 14 residues. The CDR3 here is CSARRESNNSPLHF. In DNA, the CDR3 is TGCAGTGCGAGAAGGGAATCGAATAATTCACCCCTCCACTTT.

V usage is TRBV28 and J usage is TRBJ2-2; D ambiguous. Trimming stripped 5 bases from V and 5 bases from J, with 6 bases between. Germline lookup yields CDR1 MDHEN and CDR2 SYDVKM. The CDR3 is 12 amino acids. In nucleotides, the CDR3 is TGTGCCAGCAGTCTCTGGACCGGGGAGCTGTTTTTT. This gives the protein CASSLWTGELFF. Drawing the rest from reference TRBV28 and TRBJ2-2, the complete variable domain is DVKVTQSSRYLVKRTGEKVFLECVQDMDHENMFWYRQDPGLGLRLIYFSYDVKMKEKGDIPEGYSVSREKKERFSLILESASTNQTSMYLCASSLWTGELFFGEGSRLTVL.

This clonotype was counted only a few times. The chain uses TRBV27 and TRBJ2-7; D is undetermined. The V gene's germline CDR1 is MNHEY and CDR2 SMNVEV (reference sequence). This CDR3 contains 13 residues. The germline V and J ends were trimmed by 3 bases and 0 bases, with 6 bases remaining between them. The CDR3 protein is CASSFRHSYEQYF. In DNA, the CDR3 is TGTGCCAGCAGTTTCCGGCACTCCTACGAGCAGTACTTC.

This rearrangement joins TRBV5-1 to TRBJ2-7; 7 bases align to TRBD1. Germline V CDR1 and CDR2: SGHRS, YFSETQ. V lost 2 bases to trimming and J lost 4 bases; unmatched junction nucleotides: 6. The CDR3 extends over 14 amino acids. The CDR3 loop reads CASSFTGESYEQYF. The CDR3 bases are TGCGCCAGCAGCTTCACAGGGGAGTCGTACGAGCAGTACTTC.

The chain joins TRBV29-1 to TRBJ2-3; D is uncertain. Per germline, CDR1 SQVTM and CDR2 ANQGSEA. The CDR3 has 12 amino acids. V was shortened by 6 bases and J by 1 base, with 8 bases between the two germline ends. The CDR3 sequence: CSVRVGTDTQYF. The CDR3 coding sequence is TGCAGCGTAAGGGTCGGCACAGATACGCAGTATTTT.

In its sample, this clonotype was seen a few times. The V and J genes are TRBV9 and TRBJ2-7; D possibly uses TRBD1 or TRBD2 (6 bases each). V was clipped by 2 bases and J by 4 bases, with 16 bases between them. The CDR3 is 15 residues long. From germline, CDR1 is SGDLS and CDR2 YYNGEE. CDR3 in DNA: TGTGCCAGCAGCGTCGGAAGAGGGGGGCTATACGAGCAGTACTTC. This gives the protein CASSVGRGGLYEQYF.

This clonotype was counted at least ten times. The rearrangement links TRBV4-1 to TRBJ1-1, with a weak D call TRBD1 (5 bases). Trimming took off 6 bases at V and 10 bases at J, with 12 bases between the two ends. Per germline, CDR1 MGHRA and CDR2 YSYEKL. The CDR3 length is 11 residues. The CDR3 nucleotides are TGCGCCAGCAGGGGGGGGGTGCGAGCTTTCTTT. This translates into CASRGGVRAFF.

The chain links TRBV7-2 to TRBJ2-6, with TRBD1 identical over 7 bases. The CDR3 extends over 14 amino acids. The germline V gene has CDR1 SGHTA and CDR2 FQGNSA. J lost 6 bases, V lost 5 bases, and 4 bases had no gene match. The DNA for the CDR3 is TGTGCCAGCAGCCCGACAGGGTTGGCCAACGTCCTGACTTTC. It encodes CASSPTGLANVLTF.

Note on this clonotype: One base away lies a much larger clone, so this may be a sequencing read error. V and J are TRBV5-1 and TRBJ2-3; D is possibly TRBD1 or TRBD2 (5 bases each). Germline lookup yields CDR1 SGHRS and CDR2 YFSETQ. This CDR3 region has 15 residues. CDR3 sequence (DNA): TGCGCCAGCAGCTTGTGGGGGATGAGCACAGATACGCTGTATTTT. Translation: CASSLWGMSTDTLYF.

The chain joins TRBV11-3 to TRBJ2-2; tentatively, D is TRBD2 (6 bases). Germline lookup yields CDR1 SGHNT and CDR2 YENEEA. This CDR3 spans 15 amino acids. Trimming cost V 1 base and J 3 bases, with 9 bases left between them. In DNA form, the CDR3 reads TGTGCCAGCAGCTTAGCGGGAGAGTACACCGGGGAGCTGTTTTTT. Translated, it gives CASSLAGEYTGELFF. The variable domain in full, with the rest retrieved from reference TRBV11-3 and TRBJ2-2, is EAGVVQSPRYKIIEKKQPVAFWCNPISGHNTLYWYLQNLGQGPELLIRYENEEAVDDSQLPKDRFSAERLKGVDSTLKIQPAELGDSAVYLCASSLAGEYTGELFFGEGSRLTVL.

The chain recombines TRBV7-9 with TRBJ2-1, with D possibly matching TRBD1 (5 bases). The CDR3 has 16 residues. In germline, CDR1 is SEHNR, CDR2 FQNEAQ (reference sequence). Trimming took off 5 bases at V and 0 bases at J, with 14 bases between the two ends. This CDR3 reads CASSRPQGSSYNEQFF. CDR3 bases: TGTGCCAGCAGCCGCCCGCAGGGAAGCTCCTACAATGAGCAGTTCTTC.

CDR3: CASMVSRGLTSYEQYF. The CDR3 DNA reads TGTGCCAGCATGGTCAGCCGCGGCCTGACCTCCTACGAGCAGTACTTC. The chain recombines TRBV6-2 or TRBV6-3 with TRBJ2-7, with D hard to call. Deletions cut 7 bases from V and 0 bases from J, with 19 bases between. The V gene's germline CDR1 is MNHEY and CDR2 SVGEGT. This CDR3 has 16 residues.

The rearrangement links TRBV10-3 to TRBJ2-3, with TRBD2 matching 11 bases. After removal of 10 bases from V and 0 bases from J, the junction contained 6 bases not matched to a gene. This CDR3 comprises 15 residues. Germline-derived CDR1 and CDR2 are ENHRY and SYGVKD. The DNA for the CDR3 is TGTGCCACCAGAACTAGCGGGGGAAGCACAGATACGCAGTATTTT. Its protein product is CATRTSGGSTDTQYF.

The rearrangement uses TRBV6-1 and TRBJ1-4, with D possibly TRBD1 on 6 matching bases. Trimming cost V 2 bases and J 13 bases, with 11 bases left between them. Per the germline V gene, CDR1 is MNHNS and CDR2 is SASEGT. The CDR3 is 12 amino acids. The DNA for the CDR3 is TGTGCCAGCAGTGAAAGGGAAGGGGGACTGTTTTTT. This sequence encodes CASSEREGGLFF.

The chain links TRBV12-3 or TRBV12-4 to TRBJ2-1; D gene ambiguous. V was shortened by 5 bases and J by 8 bases, with 16 bases between the two germline ends. This CDR3 has 14 amino acids. The CDR3 DNA reads as TGTGCCAGCAGTCCATCCGAGACAACTGATGAGCAGTTCTTC. Translating gives CASSPSETTDEQFF.